These 16 T cell receptor beta chains originate from one sample sequenced in a study of CD8 T cells in Susac syndrome. An input of roughly 0.5 to 1 ug of RNA was subjected to reverse transcription using random hexamers. TCRdb fed the immunoSEQ multiplex PCR reads into MiXCR, producing one record per CDR3 protein. Seen here are about 80,000 distinct CDR3 sequences, around 94% observed once, and the top ten hold approximately 0.26%. The sequenced sample consisted of CD8+ T cells from PBMCs. The receptor source for this set is a human donor in good health.

The chain has TRBV20-1 and TRBJ2-1; D is ambiguous. Per germline, CDR1 DFQATT and CDR2 SNEGSKA (reference sequence). V lost 0 bases to trimming and J lost 9 bases, with 9 bases between them. The CDR3 length is 12 residues. DNA of the CDR3: TGCAGTGCTAGAGATAGCAGCATTGAGCAGTTCTTC. It codes for CSARDSSIEQFF.

The chain recombines TRBV4-1 with TRBJ2-7; D uncertain. The CDR3 loop spans 15 amino acids. V was trimmed by 0 bases and J by 2 bases, leaving 11 bases between them. Per germline, CDR1 MGHRA and CDR2 YSYEKL. The CDR3 sequence is CASSQDRSNPYEQYV. In nucleotides, the CDR3 is TGCGCCAGCAGCCAAGATCGGAGCAATCCCTACGAGCAGTACGTC.

The V gene is TRBV2, the J gene TRBJ1-4; 8 bases agree with TRBD1. The V gene end was trimmed by 4 bases and the J gene end by 8 bases; junction bases not matched to a gene: 15. The CDR3 contains 17 residues. Germline assignment: CDR1 SNHLY and CDR2 FYNNEI. The CDR3 reads CASSAWALDRGNEKLFF. The CDR3 DNA is TGTGCCAGCAGTGCTTGGGCGCTCGACAGGGGAAACGAAAAACTGTTTTTT.

The J gene is TRBJ2-7, the V gene TRBV7-8; TRBD1 aligns across 7 bases. CDR3 length: 15 residues. Germline assignment: CDR1 SGHVS and CDR2 FQNEAQ. V lost 5 bases and J lost 2; bases outside the gene matches: 9. The CDR3 bases are TGTGCCAGCAGCCCGAGACAGGGACCAACCTACGAGCAGTACTTC. This codes for CASSPRQGPTYEQYF.

With respect to this clonotype: A read error may account for a junction end that differs from germline. The V gene is TRBV9, the J gene TRBJ2-7, with D maybe TRBD2 (5 bases). There are 14 residues in the CDR3. Germline CDR1 and CDR2: SGDLS and YYNGEE. The CDR3 bases are TGTGCCAGCAGCGCGACGGACTCAGCCTACGAGCAATACTTC. Translation gives CASSATDSAYEQYF.

The rearrangement links TRBV20-1 to TRBJ2-5; weak D call: TRBD1 (6 bases). This CDR3 contains 14 residues. From germline, CDR1 is DFQATT and CDR2 SNEGSKA (reference sequence). Trimming took off 3 bases at V and 0 bases at J, with 11 bases between the two ends. Written as DNA, the CDR3 is TGCAGTGCTAGCTACAGGGTCTACCAAGAGACCCAGTACTTC. It is translated as CSASYRVYQETQYF.

The V and J genes are TRBV4-1 and TRBJ2-6; D uncertain. Germline V gives CDR1 MGHRA, CDR2 YSYEKL. Trimming took 4 bases from V and 1 from J, leaving 8 bases between them. The CDR3 has 15 amino acids. The CDR3 loop reads CASSPSLSGANVLTF. Here the CDR3 DNA reads TGCGCCAGCAGCCCGTCGCTATCTGGGGCCAACGTCCTGACTTTC.

The V gene is TRBV9, the J gene TRBJ2-2, with TRBD1 matching over 10 bases. Per germline, CDR1 SGDLS and CDR2 YYNGEE. The CDR3 length is 15 residues. The junction had 4 bases not matched to a gene; V was cut back by 4 bases and J by 4 bases. The CDR3 bases are TGTGCCAGCAGCTACTGGACAGGGGGCACCGGGGAGCTGTTTTTT. Protein sequence: CASSYWTGGTGELFF.

The V and J genes are TRBV30 and TRBJ1-2, with D hard to call. CDR1 is GTSNPN, CDR2 SVGIG, per germline (reference sequence). The CDR3 sequence is 15 residues long. V was shortened by 1 base and J by 1 base, with 13 bases between the two germline ends. The CDR3 loop is CAWSGQEDLNYGYTF. The CDR3, as DNA: TGTGCCTGGAGTGGGCAGGAAGACCTTAACTATGGCTACACCTTC. The full variable domain, rest sourced from reference TRBV30 and TRBJ1-2, is SQTIHQWPATLVQPVGSPLSLECTVEGTSNPNLYWYRQAAGRGLQLLFYSVGIGQISSEVPQNLSASRPQDRQFILSSKKLLLSDSGFYLCAWSGQEDLNYGYTFGSGTRLTVV.

The chain links TRBV10-3 to TRBJ2-7; D not resolved. CDR3 size: 11 residues. Germline V gene sequence: CDR1 ENHRY, CDR2 SYGVKD. Trimming cost V 2 bases and J 4 bases, with 3 bases left between them. In nucleotides, the CDR3 is TGTGCCATCAGTGAGGGGTACGAGCAGTACGTC. Its protein is CAISEGYEQYV.

The chain joins TRBV9 to TRBJ2-1, with a tentative D call TRBD2 (5 bases). This CDR3 region has 14 residues. Germline lookup yields CDR1 SGDLS and CDR2 YYNGEE. The V and J ends lost 0 bases and 8 bases respectively, with 12 bases between them. CDR3 protein: CASSVGGSRDEQFF. CDR3 sequence (DNA): TGTGCCAGCAGCGTAGGAGGGAGTAGGGATGAGCAGTTCTTC.

The chain has TRBV7-6 and TRBJ2-5; 12 positions match TRBD2. This CDR3 contains 16 residues. V shed 5 bases and J 3 bases; nucleotides not matched to a gene: 7. The V gene's germline CDR1 is SGHVS and CDR2 FNYEAQ. Written as DNA, the CDR3 is TGTGCCAGCAGCCACCCGGGACTAGCGGGCGAAGAGACCCAGTACTTC. Translation: CASSHPGLAGEETQYF.

This clonotype occurred once. The V and J genes are TRBV20-1 and TRBJ1-1, with D hard to call. The CDR3 runs to 13 residues. V was pared by 0 bases and J by 1 base, with 6 bases between. Looked up from germline, CDR1 is DFQATT and CDR2 is SNEGSKA (reference sequence). The CDR3 DNA reads as TGCAGTGCTAGAGATCTTAGGAACACTGAAGCTTTCTTT. Translation gives CSARDLRNTEAFF.

The chain joins TRBV5-1 to TRBJ1-2; no clear D gene. The germline V gene encodes CDR1 SGHRS and CDR2 YFSETQ. The germline V and J ends were trimmed by 0 bases and 6 bases, with 12 bases remaining between them. This CDR3 contains 14 residues. CDR3 protein: CASSLGLGYDGYTF. In DNA, the CDR3 is TGCGCCAGCAGCTTGGGGCTGGGGTACGATGGCTACACCTTC.

The J gene is TRBJ1-1, the V gene TRBV18; 11 bases map to TRBD1. The germline CDR1 and CDR2 sequences are KGHSH and LQKENI. The V and J ends lost 4 bases and 5 bases, in that order; junction bases with no gene match: 12. The CDR3 runs to 17 residues. In DNA, the CDR3 is TGTGCCAGCTCACACACTTTATCCGGACAGGGGGCGACTGAAGCTTTCTTT. Translating gives CASSHTLSGQGATEAFF. Complete variable domain (other parts from reference TRBV18 and TRBJ1-1): NAGVMQNPRHLVRRRGQEARLRCSPMKGHSHVYWYRQLPEEGLKFMVYLQKENIIDESGMPKERFSAEFPKEGPSILRIQQVVRGDSAAYFCASSHTLSGQGATEAFFGQGTRLTVV.

This clonotype has just one count. J is TRBJ1-1 and V is TRBV6-2 or TRBV6-3; no reliable D call. This CDR3 has 10 amino acids. With 6 bases removed from V and 3 bases from J, the gap between germline ends came to 2 bases. The germline V gene encodes CDR1 MNHEY and CDR2 SVGEGT. CDR3 loop: CASSDTEAFF. The DNA for the CDR3 is TGTGCCAGCAGCGACACTGAAGCTTTCTTT.